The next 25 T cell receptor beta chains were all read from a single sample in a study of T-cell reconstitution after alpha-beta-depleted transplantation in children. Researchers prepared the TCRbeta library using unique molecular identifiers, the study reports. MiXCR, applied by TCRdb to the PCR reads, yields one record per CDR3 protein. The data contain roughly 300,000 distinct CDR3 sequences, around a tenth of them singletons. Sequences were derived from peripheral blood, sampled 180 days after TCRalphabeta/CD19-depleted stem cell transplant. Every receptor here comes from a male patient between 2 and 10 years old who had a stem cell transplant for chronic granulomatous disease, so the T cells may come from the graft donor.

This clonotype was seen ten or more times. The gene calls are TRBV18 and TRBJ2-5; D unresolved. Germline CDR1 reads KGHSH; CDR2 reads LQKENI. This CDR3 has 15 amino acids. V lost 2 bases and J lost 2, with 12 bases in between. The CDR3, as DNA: TGTGCCAGCTCACCAGCCCTGGCGGAGCAAGAGACCCAGTACTTC. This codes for CASSPALAEQETQYF.

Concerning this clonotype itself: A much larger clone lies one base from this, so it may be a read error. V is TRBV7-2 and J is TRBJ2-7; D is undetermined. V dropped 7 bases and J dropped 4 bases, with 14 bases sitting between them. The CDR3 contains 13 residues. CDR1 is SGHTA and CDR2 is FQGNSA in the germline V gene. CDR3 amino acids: CASNLREPYEQYF. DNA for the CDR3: TGTGCCAGCAACTTGAGAGAGCCGTACGAGCAGTACTTC. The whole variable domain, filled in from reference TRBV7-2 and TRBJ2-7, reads GAGVSQSPSNKVTEKGKDVELRCDPISGHTALYWYRQSLGQGLEFLIYFQGNSAPDKSGLPSDRFSAERTGGSVSTLTIQRTQQEDSAVYLCASNLREPYEQYFGPGTRLTVT.

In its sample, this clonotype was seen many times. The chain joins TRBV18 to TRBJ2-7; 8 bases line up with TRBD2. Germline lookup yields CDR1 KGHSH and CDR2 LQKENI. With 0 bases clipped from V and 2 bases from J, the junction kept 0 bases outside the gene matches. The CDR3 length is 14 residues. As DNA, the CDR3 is TGTGCCAGCTCACCACCCGGGAGGGCCTACGAGCAGTACTTC. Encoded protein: CASSPPGRAYEQYF.

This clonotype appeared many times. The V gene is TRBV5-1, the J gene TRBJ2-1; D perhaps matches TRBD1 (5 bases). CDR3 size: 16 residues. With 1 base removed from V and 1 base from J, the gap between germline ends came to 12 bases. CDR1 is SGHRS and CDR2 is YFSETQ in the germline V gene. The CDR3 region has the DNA TGCGCCAGCAGCTTGTTAGGGCCAGGGTCCTACAATGAGCAGTTCTTC. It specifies CASSLLGPGSYNEQFF.

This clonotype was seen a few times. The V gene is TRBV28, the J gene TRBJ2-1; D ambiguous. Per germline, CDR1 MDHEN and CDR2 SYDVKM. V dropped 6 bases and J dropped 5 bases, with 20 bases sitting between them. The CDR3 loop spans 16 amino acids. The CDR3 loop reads CASSPLLHLGDNEQFF. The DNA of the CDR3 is TGTGCCAGCAGCCCCCTCCTTCACCTAGGAGACAATGAGCAGTTCTTC. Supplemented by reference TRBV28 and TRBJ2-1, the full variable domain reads DVKVTQSSRYLVKRTGEKVFLECVQDMDHENMFWYRQDPGLGLRLIYFSYDVKMKEKGDIPEGYSVSREKKERFSLILESASTNQTSMYLCASSPLLHLGDNEQFFGPGTRLTVL.

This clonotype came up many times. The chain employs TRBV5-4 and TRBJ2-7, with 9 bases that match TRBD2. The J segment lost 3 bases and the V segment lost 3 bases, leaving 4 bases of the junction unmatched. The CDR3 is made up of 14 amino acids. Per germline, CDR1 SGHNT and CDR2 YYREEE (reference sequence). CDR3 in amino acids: CASSSGTSRYEQYF. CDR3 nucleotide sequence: TGTGCCAGCAGCTCAGGGACTAGCCGCTACGAGCAGTACTTC.

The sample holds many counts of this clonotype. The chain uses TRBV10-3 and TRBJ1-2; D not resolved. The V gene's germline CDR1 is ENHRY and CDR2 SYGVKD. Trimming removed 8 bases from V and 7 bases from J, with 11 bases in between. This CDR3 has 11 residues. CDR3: CAIWVPGGYTF. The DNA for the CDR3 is TGTGCCATCTGGGTGCCAGGTGGCTACACCTTC.

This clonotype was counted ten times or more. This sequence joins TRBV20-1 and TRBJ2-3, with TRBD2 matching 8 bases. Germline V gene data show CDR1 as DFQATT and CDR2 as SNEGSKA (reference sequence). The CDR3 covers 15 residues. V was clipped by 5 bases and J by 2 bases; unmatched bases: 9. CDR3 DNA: TGCAGTGCTGACACCGTAGCGGGACCCACAGATACGCAGTATTTT. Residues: CSADTVAGPTDTQYF.

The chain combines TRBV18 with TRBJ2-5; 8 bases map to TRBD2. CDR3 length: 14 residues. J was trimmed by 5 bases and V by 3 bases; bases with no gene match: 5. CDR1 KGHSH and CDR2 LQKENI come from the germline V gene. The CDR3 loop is CASSPDQRGETQYF. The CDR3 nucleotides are TGTGCCAGCTCACCCGACCAGCGGGGGGAGACCCAGTACTTC.

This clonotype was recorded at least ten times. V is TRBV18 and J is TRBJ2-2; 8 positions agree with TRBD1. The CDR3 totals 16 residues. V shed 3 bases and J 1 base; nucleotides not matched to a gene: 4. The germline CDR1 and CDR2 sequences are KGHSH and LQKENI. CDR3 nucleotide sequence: TGTGCCAGCTCACCCAGGACAGGGATGAACACCGGGGAGCTGTTTTTT. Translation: CASSPRTGMNTGELFF.

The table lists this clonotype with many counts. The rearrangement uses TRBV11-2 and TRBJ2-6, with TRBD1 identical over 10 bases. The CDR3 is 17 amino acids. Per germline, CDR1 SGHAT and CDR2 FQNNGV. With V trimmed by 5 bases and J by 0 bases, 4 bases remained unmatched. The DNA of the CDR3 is TGTGCCAGCAGCCGGGGACAGGGGAGCTCTGGGGCCAACGTCCTGACTTTC. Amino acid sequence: CASSRGQGSSGANVLTF.

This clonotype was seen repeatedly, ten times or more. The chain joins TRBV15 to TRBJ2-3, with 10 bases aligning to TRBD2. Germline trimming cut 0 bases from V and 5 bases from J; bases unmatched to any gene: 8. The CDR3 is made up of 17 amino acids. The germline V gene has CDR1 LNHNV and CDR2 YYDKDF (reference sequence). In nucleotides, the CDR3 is TGTGCCACCAGCAGAGATAGCCCAGCGGGAGGGCGAGATACGCAGTATTTT. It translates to CATSRDSPAGGRDTQYF.

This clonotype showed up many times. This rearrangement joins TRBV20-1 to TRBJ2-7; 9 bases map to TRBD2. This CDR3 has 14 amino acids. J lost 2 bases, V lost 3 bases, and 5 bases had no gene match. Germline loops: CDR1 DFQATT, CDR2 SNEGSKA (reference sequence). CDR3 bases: TGCAGTGCTAGGTCCGGGACTAGCCCCTACGAGCAGTACTTC. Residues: CSARSGTSPYEQYF.

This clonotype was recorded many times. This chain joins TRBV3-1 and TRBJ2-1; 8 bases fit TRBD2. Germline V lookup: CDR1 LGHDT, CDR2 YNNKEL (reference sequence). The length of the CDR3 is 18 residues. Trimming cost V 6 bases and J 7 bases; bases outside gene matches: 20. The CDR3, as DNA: TGTGCCAGCAGTCACACGACAGCCCGGGGGGGCCCTGGGAATGAGCAGTTCTTC. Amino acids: CASSHTTARGGPGNEQFF.

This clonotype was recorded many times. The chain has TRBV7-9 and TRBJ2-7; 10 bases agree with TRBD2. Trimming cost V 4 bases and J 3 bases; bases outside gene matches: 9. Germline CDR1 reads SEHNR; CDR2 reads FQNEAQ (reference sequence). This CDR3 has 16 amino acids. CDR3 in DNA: TGTGCCAGCAGCTCGCATAGACTAGCGGGCATCTACGAGCAGTACTTC. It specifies CASSSHRLAGIYEQYF.

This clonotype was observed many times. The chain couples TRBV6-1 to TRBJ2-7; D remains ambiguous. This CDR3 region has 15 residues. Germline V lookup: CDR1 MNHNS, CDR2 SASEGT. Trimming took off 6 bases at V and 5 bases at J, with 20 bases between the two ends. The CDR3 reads CASREPGLRNHEQYF. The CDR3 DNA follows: TGTGCCAGCAGAGAACCCGGTCTAAGGAACCACGAGCAGTACTTC.

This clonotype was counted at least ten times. The CDR3 region is CASSKGRPGEQFF. CDR3 nucleotide sequence: TGTGCCAGCAGCAAAGGGAGACCGGGTGAGCAGTTCTTC. The chain recombines TRBV27 with TRBJ2-1, with D perhaps matching TRBD2 (5 bases). Germline CDR1 is MNHEY and CDR2 is SMNVEV (reference sequence). The CDR3 has 13 amino acids. With 6 bases removed from V and 9 bases from J, the gap between germline ends came to 15 bases.

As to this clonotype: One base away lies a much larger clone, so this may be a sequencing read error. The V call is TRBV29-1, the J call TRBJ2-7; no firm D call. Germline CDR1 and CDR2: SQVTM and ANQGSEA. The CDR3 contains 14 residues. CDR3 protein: CSVEVPDANYEQSF. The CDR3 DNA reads TGCAGCGTTGAAGTTCCGGACGCGAACTACGAGCAGTCCTTC.

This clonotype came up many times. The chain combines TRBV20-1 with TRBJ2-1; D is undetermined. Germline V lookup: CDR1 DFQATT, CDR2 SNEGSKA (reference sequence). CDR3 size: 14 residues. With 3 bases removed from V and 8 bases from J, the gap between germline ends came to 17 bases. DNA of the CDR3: TGCAGTGCTAGTCGGGTCAGCCTCTTTGATGAGCAGTTCTTC. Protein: CSASRVSLFDEQFF.

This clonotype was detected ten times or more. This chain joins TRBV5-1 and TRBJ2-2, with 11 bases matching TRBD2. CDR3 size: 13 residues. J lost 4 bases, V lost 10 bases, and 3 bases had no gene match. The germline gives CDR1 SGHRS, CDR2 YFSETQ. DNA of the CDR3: TGCGCCCCACTAGCGGGAGTCACCGGGGAGCTGTTTTTT. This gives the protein CAPLAGVTGELFF. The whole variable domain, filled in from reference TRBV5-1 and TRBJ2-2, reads KAGVTQTPRYLIKTRGQQVTLSCSPISGHRSVSWYQQTPGQGLQFLFEYFSETQRNKGNFPGRFSGRQFSNSRSEMNVSTLELGDSALYLCAPLAGVTGELFFGEGSRLTVL.

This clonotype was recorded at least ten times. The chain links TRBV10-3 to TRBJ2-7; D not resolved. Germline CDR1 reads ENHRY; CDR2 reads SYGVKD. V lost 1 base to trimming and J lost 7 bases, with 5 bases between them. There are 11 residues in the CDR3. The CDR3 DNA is TGTGCCATCAGTGAGTTTGGGGAGCAGTACTTC. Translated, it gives CAISEFGEQYF.

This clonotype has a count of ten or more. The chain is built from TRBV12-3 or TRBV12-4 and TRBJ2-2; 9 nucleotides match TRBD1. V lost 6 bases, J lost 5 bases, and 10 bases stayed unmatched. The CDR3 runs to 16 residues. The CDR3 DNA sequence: TGTGCCAGCAGGATCACAGGGGGCTGGGGGACCGGGGAGCTGTTTTTT. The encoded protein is CASRITGGWGTGELFF.

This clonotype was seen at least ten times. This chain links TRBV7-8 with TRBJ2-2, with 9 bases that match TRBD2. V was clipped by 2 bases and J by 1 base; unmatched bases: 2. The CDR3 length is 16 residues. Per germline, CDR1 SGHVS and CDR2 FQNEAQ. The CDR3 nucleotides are TGTGCCAGCAGCTTAAGAGCGGGGGGGAACACCGGGGAGCTGTTTTTT. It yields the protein CASSLRAGGNTGELFF.

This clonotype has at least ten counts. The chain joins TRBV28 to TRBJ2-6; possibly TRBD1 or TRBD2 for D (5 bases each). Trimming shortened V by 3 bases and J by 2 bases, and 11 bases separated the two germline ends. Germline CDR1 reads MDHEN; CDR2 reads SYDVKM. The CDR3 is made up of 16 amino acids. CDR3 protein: CASSFGAKAGANVLTF. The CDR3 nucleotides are TGTGCCAGCAGTTTCGGGGCGAAGGCTGGGGCCAACGTCCTGACTTTC. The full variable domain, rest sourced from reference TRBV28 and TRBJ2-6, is DVKVTQSSRYLVKRTGEKVFLECVQDMDHENMFWYRQDPGLGLRLIYFSYDVKMKEKGDIPEGYSVSREKKERFSLILESASTNQTSMYLCASSFGAKAGANVLTFGAGSRLTVL.

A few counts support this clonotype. The CDR3 spells CASSHVSGTGNYGYTF. The CDR3 region has the DNA TGTGCCAGCAGCCACGTCTCCGGGACAGGGAACTATGGCTACACCTTC. The chain has TRBV3-1 and TRBJ1-2; 9 bases agree with TRBD1. The CDR3 is 16 amino acids. CDR1 is LGHDT, CDR2 YNNKEL, per germline (reference sequence). Germline trimming cut 3 bases from V and 2 bases from J; bases unmatched to any gene: 7.